This is a list of T cell receptor beta chains from one sample in a study of cytomegalovirus exposure and HLA in healthy donors. Clones were sequenced by immunoSEQ multiplex PCR, and TCRdb holds only the in-frame ones, with some missing. The data hold roughly 200,000 clones, with 80% observed a single time. The sequencing sample was made of PBMCs. The receptors were gathered from a boy aged 5 to 17 in good health and CMV-seronegative. CDR3s include the opening cysteine and the closing phenylalanine or tryptophan. D genes are given only for firm matches. Only some rows state a clone size, as once, few, many or a class for expanded clones.

.	TRBV10-1	TRBJ1-1	.	TGCGCCAGCAGTGAGTCGGGCGGGGGGACTGAAGCTTTCTTT	CASSESGGGTEAFF
few	TRBV2	TRBJ2-7	.	TGTGCCAGCAGTTTGTCGTACGAGCAGTACTTC	CASSLSYEQYF
once	TRBV7-9	TRBJ2-2	TRBD1	TGTGCCAGCACCTCTTACAGGGGTAACGGGGAGCTGTTTTTT	CASTSYRGNGELFF
.	TRBV7-9	TRBJ2-7	.	TGTTCCAGCAGCCCTCCCGGGACATTCGAGCAGTACTTC	CSSSPPGTFEQYF
.	TRBV18	TRBJ2-7	TRBD1	TGTGCCAGCTCGCTTGGGACAGGGGTTGACGAGCAGTACTTC	CASSLGTGVDEQYF
once	TRBV30	TRBJ2-7	TRBD2	TGTGCCTCCTCGCTGATAGGACTAGCGGGACGTAGCTCCTACGAGCAGTACTTC	CASSLIGLAGRSSYEQYF
.	TRBV9	TRBJ2-3	TRBD2	TGTGCCAGCAGCGTTCGAGCGGGGTTGAGCACAGATACGCAGTATTTT	CASSVRAGLSTDTQYF
.	TRBV10-1	TRBJ1-1	TRBD1	TGCGCCAGCAGTCAGGGGGCTGAAGCTTTCTTT	CASSQGAEAFF
.	TRBV7-3	TRBJ1-1	TRBD1	TGTGCCAGCAGCTTACGGGACAGGGGGTCTAAGACTGAAGCTTTCTTT	CASSLRDRGSKTEAFF
.	TRBV5-8	TRBJ2-7	.	TGTGCCAGCAGCTTTTCGGGACTGAGCTACGAGCAGTACTTC	CASSFSGLSYEQYF
.	TRBV7-8	TRBJ2-7	TRBD1	TGTGCCAGCAGCCCCTACAGGGGCGCCACCTACGAGCAGTACTTC	CASSPYRGATYEQYF
.	TRBV5-1	TRBJ2-5	.	TGCGCCAGCAGCTTGGAAACAGGGATGGAGACCCAGTACTTC	CASSLETGMETQYF
.	TRBV5-4	TRBJ1-1	TRBD1	TGTGCCAGCAGCTTTGGGGACAGGACTGAAGCTTTCTTT	CASSFGDRTEAFF
.	TRBV7-9	TRBJ2-1	.	TGTGCCAGCAGCTGGCCTCGGGGGAATGAGCAGTTCTTC	CASSWPRGNEQFF
.	TRBV4-3	TRBJ2-7	.	TGCGCCAGCAGCCAAGATCACGGCGAGCAGTACTTC	CASSQDHGEQYF
.	TRBV29-1	TRBJ1-2	.	TGCAGCGTTGAAGATCACCAGGGGCGCTATGGCTACACCTTC	CSVEDHQGRYGYTF
.	TRBV18	TRBJ2-3	.	TGTGCCAGCTCACCATCTCATGGGCCGGATACGCAGTATTTT	CASSPSHGPDTQYF
few	TRBV5-5	TRBJ1-5	.	TGTGCCAGCAGCTTGGGACGGAGTAATCAGCCCCAGCATTTT	CASSLGRSNQPQHF
once	TRBV9	TRBJ2-1	.	TGTGCCAGCAGCCCTCAGACAGGTCGGCTCCTCTTCGAGCAGTTCTTC	CASSPQTGRLLFEQFF
.	TRBV5-8	TRBJ1-2	.	TGTGCCAGCAGTATTCAGGGACTAGAAGTTGGCTACACCTTC	CASSIQGLEVGYTF
.	TRBV2	TRBJ2-4	TRBD1	TGTGCCAGCAGTCACCTTCCGGGACAGCCCAGGTCTTTAGCCAAAAACATTCAGTACTTC	CASSHLPGQPRSLAKNIQYF
.	TRBV29-1	TRBJ1-1	TRBD1	TGCAGCGTTGATGGGTCCGGACAGGGAAACACTGAAGCTTTCTTT	CSVDGSGQGNTEAFF
.	TRBV19	TRBJ2-1	.	TGTGCCAGTAGTATGACCCATAGCGGAGGGCTAAACAATGAGCAGTTCTTC	CASSMTHSGGLNNEQFF
.	TRBV7-2	TRBJ2-7	TRBD2	TGTGCCAGCAGCCCTCAACCGGCTAGCGGGGGCTCCTACGAGCAGTACTTC	CASSPQPASGGSYEQYF
.	TRBV7-3	TRBJ1-3	.	TGTGCCAGCAGCGACGCCGCAGGGGTCCTCTCTGGAAACACCATATATTTT	CASSDAAGVLSGNTIYF
.	TRBV7-9	TRBJ2-5	TRBD2	TGTGCCAGCAGTCAGGGACTAGCGGGGGGGCAAGAGACCCAGTACTTC	CASSQGLAGGQETQYF
.	TRBV4-1	TRBJ1-5	.	TGCGCCAGCAGCCAACTTAACAGTCGAAATCAGCCCCAGCATTTT	CASSQLNSRNQPQHF
.	TRBV7-9	TRBJ1-2	.	TGTGCCAGCAGCTCTTCTAGGGGTACTTTCTATGGCTACACCTTC	CASSSSRGTFYGYTF
.	TRBV12-5	TRBJ1-1	.	TGTGCTAGTGGGCCTGTCGGCGGGAACACTGAAGCTTTCTTT	CASGPVGGNTEAFF